This TCR beta chain came from a study of sequential checkpoint blockade in melanoma. Study information: After both sequences, patients received maintenance nivolumab.

The data were produced by immunoSEQ multiplex PCR, yet TCRdb's version contains in-frame clones alone and is incomplete. This sample has around 18,000 clones, with around 68% found just once. Treatment given: randomized to nivolumab then ipilimumab (arm A) or the reverse (arm B). The germline V gene encodes CDR1 LNHDA and CDR2 SQIVND (reference sequence). Losses at the gene ends were 5 bases for V and 1 base for J; bases not matched to a gene: 4. The CDR3 consists of 14 residues. The sequence was obtained from a human donor with melanoma. V usage is TRBV19 and J usage is TRBJ2-7; TRBD1 aligns across 8 bases. This material consisted of CD8+ T cells sorted from blood (inferred from file names), taken from a patient given nivolumab and ipilimumab in sequence. CDR3 amino acids: CASSFGTGSYEQYF. DNA for the CDR3: TGTGCCAGTAGTTTCGGGACAGGTTCCTACGAGCAGTACTTC.